The clone carrying this TCR beta chain was counted at least ten times. TCRdb re-called the 5' RACE reads through MiXCR, storing one row per CDR3 protein. The sample shows 450,000 or so distinct CDR3 sequences, under 20% of them seen only once. This entry belongs to a study of identical twins. Each donor (without exception) was a healthy Caucasian. Per germline, CDR1 MNHNS and CDR2 SASEGT. V was trimmed by 5 bases and J by 3 bases, leaving 11 bases between them. This CDR3 is 13 amino acids long. V gene TRBV6-1 combines with J gene TRBJ2-7, with D hard to call. The sequenced sample was naive T cells sorted from blood. This TCR was sampled from a man between 50 and 59 years old in good health. Here the CDR3 reads CASSPKGRYEQYF. The CDR3 region has the DNA TGTGCCAGCAGTCCCAAGGGTCGCTACGAGCAGTACTTC.